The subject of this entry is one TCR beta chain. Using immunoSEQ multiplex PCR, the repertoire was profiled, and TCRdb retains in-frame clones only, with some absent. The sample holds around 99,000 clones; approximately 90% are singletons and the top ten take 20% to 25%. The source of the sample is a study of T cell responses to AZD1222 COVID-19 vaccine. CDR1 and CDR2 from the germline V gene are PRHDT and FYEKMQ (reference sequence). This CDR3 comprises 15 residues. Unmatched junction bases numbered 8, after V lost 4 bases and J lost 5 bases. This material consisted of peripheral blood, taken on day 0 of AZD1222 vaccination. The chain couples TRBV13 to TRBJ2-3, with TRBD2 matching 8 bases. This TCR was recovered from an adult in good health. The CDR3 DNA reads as TGTGCCAGCAGCTCCCTGGGACTAGGGATAGATACGCAGTATTTT. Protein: CASSSLGLGIDTQYF.